These 21 T cell receptor beta chains share one sample of origin, sequenced in a study of T cell responses to AZD1222 COVID-19 vaccine. Produced via immunoSEQ multiplex PCR; TCRdb's table is partial and in-frame only. This sample has around 83,000 clones; about 84% occur once, and the top ten carry about 9.5%. Material: peripheral blood, obtained on day 0 of AZD1222 vaccination. The source is an adult in good health.

J is TRBJ2-7 and V is TRBV15, with D maybe TRBD2 (5 bases). This CDR3 comprises 13 residues. V shed 1 base and J shed 9 bases, with 13 bases lying between them. In germline, CDR1 is LNHNV, CDR2 YYDKDF (reference sequence). CDR3 loop: CATSRGEEEGQYF. For the CDR3, the DNA is TGTGCCACCAGCAGAGGCGAGGAAGAGGGGCAGTACTTC.

As to this clone: A junction end diverges from the germline sequence, so it may reflect a read error. CDR3 in DNA: TGTGCTAGCAGCTCAAGCTCTGGAAACACCATATATTTT. It is translated as CASSSSSGNTIYF. V gene TRBV7-7 combines with J gene TRBJ1-3; the D is unclear. The CDR3 sequence is 13 residues long. In germline, CDR1 is SSHAT, CDR2 FNYEAQ (reference sequence).

The rearrangement links TRBV27 to TRBJ1-2, with D possibly being TRBD1 (5 bases). Germline V gene sequence: CDR1 MNHEY, CDR2 SMNVEV (reference sequence). The ends were cut back, 0 bases at V and 6 bases at J, with 8 bases in the middle. This CDR3 spans 13 amino acids. In DNA form, the CDR3 reads TGTGCCAGCAGTTTATCCGCAGGGAATGGCTACACCTTC. Protein product: CASSLSAGNGYTF.

This clone has a handful of counts. The chain joins TRBV15 to TRBJ2-7, with 12 bases lining up with TRBD1. V lost 3 bases and J lost 4; bases outside the gene matches: 7. Germline assignment: CDR1 LNHNV and CDR2 YYDKDF (reference sequence). The CDR3 runs to 16 residues. The CDR3 nucleotides are TGTGCCACCAGCAGGGGGACAGGGGGCGGATCTTACGAGCAGTACTTC. It is translated as CATSRGTGGGSYEQYF. Supplemented by reference TRBV15 and TRBJ2-7, the full variable domain reads DAMVIQNPRYQVTQFGKPVTLSCSQTLNHNVMYWYQQKSSQAPKLLFHYYDKDFNNEADTPDNFQSRRPNTSFCFLDIRSPGLGDTAMYLCATSRGTGGGSYEQYFGPGTRLTVT.

This clone came up once. The chain is built from TRBV6-2 or TRBV6-3 and TRBJ1-5; D might be TRBD1 (5 bases). Per germline, CDR1 MNHEY and CDR2 SVGEGT. There are 14 residues in the CDR3. Deletions cut 6 bases from V and 7 bases from J, with 16 bases between. CDR3 DNA sequence: TGTGCCAGCAGCCAAAGGGGTGTATCACAGCCCCAGCATTTT. Its translation is CASSQRGVSQPQHF.

This clone was seen only a few times. One end of the junction is discordant with germline, which a read error may explain. This rearrangement joins TRBV4-3 to TRBJ1-4, with a possible D match to TRBD1 (6 bases). CDR1 is LGHNA, CDR2 YSLEER, per germline. The CDR3 runs 16 residues. The CDR3 region has the DNA TGCGCCAGCAGCCAAAGTGGGGGCGCCGCTAACGAAAAACTGTTTTTT. Amino acids: CASSQSGGAANEKLFF.

The V gene is TRBV2, the J gene TRBJ2-1, with D tentatively TRBD2 (5 bases). The CDR3 is made up of 19 amino acids. V was cut by 4 bases and J by 0 bases, with 22 bases left in between. Germline CDR1 reads SNHLY; CDR2 reads FYNNEI. In DNA form, the CDR3 reads TGTGCCAGCAGTGTCCCGAGGCGTGGGCGGGCCCGCTCCTACAATGAGCAGTTCTTC. Translated: CASSVPRRGRARSYNEQFF.

This clone was seen only once. The chain employs TRBV5-1 and TRBJ1-1; D is undetermined. V was clipped by 0 bases and J by 1 base, with 13 bases between them. CDR1 and CDR2 (germline): SGHRS, YFSETQ. This CDR3 is 16 amino acids long. CDR3 protein: CASSLAPGEGNTEAFF. The CDR3, as DNA: TGCGCCAGCAGCTTGGCCCCGGGCGAGGGGAACACTGAAGCTTTCTTT.

The V and J genes are TRBV5-1 and TRBJ1-2; 11 bases are shared with TRBD1. CDR3 size: 14 residues. The V gene's germline CDR1 is SGHRS and CDR2 YFSETQ. The junction had 2 bases not matched to a gene; V was cut back by 4 bases and J by 3 bases. Here the CDR3 DNA reads TGCGCCAGCAGCCCGGGACAGGGGGACTATGGCTACACCTTC. Translated: CASSPGQGDYGYTF.

The chain couples TRBV7-6 to TRBJ1-1, with D unclear. Trimming shortened V by 6 bases and J by 2 bases, and 10 bases separated the two germline ends. CDR1 SGHVS and CDR2 FNYEAQ come from the germline V gene. The CDR3 is 13 residues long. The DNA of the CDR3 is TGTGCCAGCAGTCAGCAGGTCAACACTGAAGCTTTCTTT. Its protein product is CASSQQVNTEAFF.

V gene TRBV27 combines with J gene TRBJ1-5; no firm D call. The length of the CDR3 is 14 residues. V shed 4 bases and J shed 3 bases, with 10 bases lying between them. Germline V CDR1 and CDR2: MNHEY, SMNVEV (reference sequence). CDR3 coding DNA: TGTGCCAGCAGTTATAACGGATTCAATCAGCCCCAGCATTTT. Protein: CASSYNGFNQPQHF.

The V and J genes are TRBV19 and TRBJ1-6, with D maybe TRBD1 (5 bases). The CDR3 covers 15 residues. The V and J ends lost 5 bases and 8 bases respectively, with 16 bases between them. Germline V gives CDR1 LNHDA, CDR2 SQIVND (reference sequence). CDR3 protein: CASSLMGGRHSPLHF. The CDR3 bases are TGTGCCAGTAGTCTAATGGGGGGACGTCATTCACCCCTCCACTTT. Combining the CDR3 with reference TRBV19 and TRBJ1-6 gives the whole variable domain DGGITQSPKYLFRKEGQNVTLSCEQNLNHDAMYWYRQDPGQGLRLIYYSQIVNDFQKGDIAEGYSVSREKKESFPLTVTSAQKNPTAFYLCASSLMGGRHSPLHFGNGTRLTVT.

The V and J genes are TRBV19 and TRBJ1-6; tentatively, D is TRBD1 (5 bases). V was cut by 7 bases and J by 6 bases, with 13 bases left in between. The CDR3 consists of 14 residues. Germline assignment: CDR1 LNHDA and CDR2 SQIVND (reference sequence). For the CDR3, the DNA is TGTGCCAGTACTGGGGGACCTCCTAATTCACCCCTCCACTTT. Translation: CASTGGPPNSPLHF.

V gene TRBV3-1 (or the pseudogene TRBV3-2) combines with J gene TRBJ1-6; unclear D gene. With 4 bases removed from V and 0 bases from J, the gap between germline ends came to 7 bases. Germline V gene data show CDR1 as LGHDT and CDR2 as YNNKEL (reference sequence). The CDR3 is 15 amino acids. The CDR3 region has the DNA TGTGCCAGCAGCCGTCGGAGCTCCTATAATTCACCCCTCCACTTT. This encodes CASSRRSSYNSPLHF.

This clone showed up just a few times. The chain carries TRBV9 and TRBJ1-2; D not certain. This CDR3 contains 13 residues. CDR1 and CDR2 from the germline V gene are SGDLS and YYNGEE. V dropped 4 bases and J dropped 6 bases, with 13 bases sitting between them. Here the CDR3 DNA reads TGTGCCAGCAGCCTTATTCCTCTACATGGCTACACCTTC. It specifies CASSLIPLHGYTF.

The chain recombines TRBV5-1 with TRBJ2-7, with D possibly matching TRBD2 (5 bases). Trimming removed 0 bases from V and 1 base from J, with 14 bases in between. The CDR3 consists of 16 residues. CDR1 and CDR2 (germline): SGHRS, YFSETQ. For the CDR3, the DNA is TGCGCCAGCAGCTTGGCCCTGGCTAGCATGTCCTACGAGCAGTACTTC. Its translation: CASSLALASMSYEQYF. The full variable domain, its missing parts supplied by reference TRBV5-1 and TRBJ2-7, is KAGVTQTPRYLIKTRGQQVTLSCSPISGHRSVSWYQQTPGQGLQFLFEYFSETQRNKGNFPGRFSGRQFSNSRSEMNVSTLELGDSALYLCASSLALASMSYEQYFGPGTRLTVT.

This chain links TRBV10-1 with TRBJ2-7; D not resolved. CDR1 is WNHNN and CDR2 is SYGVQD in the germline V gene (reference sequence). V was pared by 2 bases and J by 2 bases, with 13 bases between. The length of the CDR3 is 15 residues. The CDR3, as DNA: TGCGCCAGCAGTGAGGACCAGGACGGCCCCTACGAGCAGTACTTC. Its protein is CASSEDQDGPYEQYF.

This sequence joins TRBV15 and TRBJ1-3; possible D gene TRBD1, 5 bases. V was trimmed by 5 bases and J by 4 bases, leaving 12 bases between them. The CDR3 has 14 residues. Germline lookup yields CDR1 LNHNV and CDR2 YYDKDF (reference sequence). CDR3 sequence: CATSSGGNGNTIYF. The CDR3 region has the DNA TGTGCCACCAGCTCGGGGGGAAACGGAAACACCATATATTTT.

The genes are TRBV6-5 and TRBJ1-2; the match to TRBD1 covers 7 bases. This CDR3 region has 14 residues. Losses at the gene ends were 10 bases for V and 3 bases for J; bases not matched to a gene: 11. Per germline, CDR1 MNHEY and CDR2 SVGAGI. This chain's CDR3 is CATPTDRAYYGYTF. Written as DNA, the CDR3 is TGTGCCACCCCGACCGACAGGGCCTACTATGGCTACACCTTC.

This chain links TRBV6-5 with TRBJ1-5; a possible D gene is TRBD1 (5 bases). V was pared by 6 bases and J by 4 bases, with 10 bases between. Germline CDR1 reads MNHEY; CDR2 reads SVGAGI. The CDR3 consists of 13 residues. The CDR3 here is CASRVTGNQPQHF. The CDR3 nucleotides read TGTGCCAGCAGAGTAACAGGTAATCAGCCCCAGCATTTT.

The rearrangement links TRBV5-1 to TRBJ2-3; 11 positions match TRBD2. The CDR3 is 17 amino acids. Per the germline V gene, CDR1 is SGHRS and CDR2 is YFSETQ. V lost 3 bases, J lost 1 base, and 7 bases stayed unmatched. The CDR3 nucleotides are TGCGCCAGCAGCTCAACTAGCGGGGGAGGGGGCACAGATACGCAGTATTTT. This translates into CASSSTSGGGGTDTQYF.